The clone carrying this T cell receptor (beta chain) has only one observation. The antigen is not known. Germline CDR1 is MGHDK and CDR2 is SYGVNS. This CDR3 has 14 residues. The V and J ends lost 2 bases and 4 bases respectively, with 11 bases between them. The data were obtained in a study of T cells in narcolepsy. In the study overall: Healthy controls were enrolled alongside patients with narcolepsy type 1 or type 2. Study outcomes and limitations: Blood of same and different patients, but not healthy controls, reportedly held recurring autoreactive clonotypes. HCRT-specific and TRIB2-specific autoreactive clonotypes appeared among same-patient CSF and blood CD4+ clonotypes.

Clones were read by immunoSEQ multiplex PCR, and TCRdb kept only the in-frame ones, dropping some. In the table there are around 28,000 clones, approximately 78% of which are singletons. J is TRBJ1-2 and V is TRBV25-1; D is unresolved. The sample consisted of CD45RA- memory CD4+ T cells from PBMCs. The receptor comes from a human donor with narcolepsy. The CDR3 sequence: CASSEEGGFYGYTF. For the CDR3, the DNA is TGTGCCAGCAGTGAAGAGGGAGGATTCTATGGCTACACCTTC.